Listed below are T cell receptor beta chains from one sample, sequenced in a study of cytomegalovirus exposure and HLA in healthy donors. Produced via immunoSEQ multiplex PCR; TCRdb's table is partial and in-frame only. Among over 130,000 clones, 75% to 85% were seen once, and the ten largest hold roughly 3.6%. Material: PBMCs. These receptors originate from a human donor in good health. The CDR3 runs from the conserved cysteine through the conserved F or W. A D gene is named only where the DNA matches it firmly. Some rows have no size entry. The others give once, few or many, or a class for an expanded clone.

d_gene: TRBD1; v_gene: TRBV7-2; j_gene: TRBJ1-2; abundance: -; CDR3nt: TGTGCCAGCAGCCGCCCGGGGACAGGGGAATTCTATGGCTACACCTTC; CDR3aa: CASSRPGTGEFYGYTF
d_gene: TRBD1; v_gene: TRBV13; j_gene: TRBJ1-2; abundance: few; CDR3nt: TGTGCCAGCAGCTTTGGACAGGGTAATGGCTACACCTTC; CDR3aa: CASSFGQGNGYTF
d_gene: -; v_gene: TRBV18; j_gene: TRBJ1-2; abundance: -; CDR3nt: TGTGCCAGCTCACCCGGACTGACGTACCTCTCGGGCTACACCTTC; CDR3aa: CASSPGLTYLSGYTF
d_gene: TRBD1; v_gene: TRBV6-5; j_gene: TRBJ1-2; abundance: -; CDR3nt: TGTGCCAGCAGTATACAGGGGGCGGGGGGCTACCCCTTC; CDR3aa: CASSIQGAGGYPF
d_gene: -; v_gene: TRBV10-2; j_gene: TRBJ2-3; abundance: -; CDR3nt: TGCGCCACCTCGCCCGGGGGTGCTACTAGCACAGATACGCAGTATTTT; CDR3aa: CATSPGGATSTDTQYF
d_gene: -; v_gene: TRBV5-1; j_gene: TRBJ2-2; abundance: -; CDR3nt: TGCGCCAGCAGCTTGGCTCTCGTCGGGGAGCTGTTTTTT; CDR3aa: CASSLALVGELFF
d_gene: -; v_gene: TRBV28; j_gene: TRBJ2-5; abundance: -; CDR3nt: TGTGCCAGCAGTCCGGCAGGATCAGGGTTCAAGTACTTC; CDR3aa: CASSPAGSGFKYF
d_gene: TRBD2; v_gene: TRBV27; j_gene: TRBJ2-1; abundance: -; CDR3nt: TGTGCCAGCAGTCTAGCGGGGGGCGTCTTGTTTCAGTTCTTC; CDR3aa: CASSLAGGVLFQFF
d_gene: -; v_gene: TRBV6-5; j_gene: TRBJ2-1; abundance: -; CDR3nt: TGTGCCAGCAGTTACTACGGTAGCTCCTACAATGAGCAGTTCTTC; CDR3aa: CASSYYGSSYNEQFF
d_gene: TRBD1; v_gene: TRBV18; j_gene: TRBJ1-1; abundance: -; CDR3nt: TGTGCCAGCTGGGGGGGACAGGGACCGAACACTGAAGCTTTCTTT; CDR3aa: CASWGGQGPNTEAFF
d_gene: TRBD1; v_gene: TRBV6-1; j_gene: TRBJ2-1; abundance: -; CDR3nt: TGTGCCAGCAGTGATATTTGGACAGGGAAAACAAATGAGCAGTTCTTC; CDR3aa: CASSDIWTGKTNEQFF
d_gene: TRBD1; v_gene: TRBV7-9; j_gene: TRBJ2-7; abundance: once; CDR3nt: TGTGCCAGCAGCTCACAGGGGGTTGGGAACGAGCAGTACTTC; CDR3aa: CASSSQGVGNEQYF
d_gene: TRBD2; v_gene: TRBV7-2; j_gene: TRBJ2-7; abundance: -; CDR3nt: TGTGCCAGCAGCTTACTAGCGGCCGAGGACTACGAGCAGTACTTC; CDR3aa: CASSLLAAEDYEQYF
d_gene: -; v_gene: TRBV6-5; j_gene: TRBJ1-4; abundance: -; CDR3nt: TGTGCCAGCAGTTCGGGACTACTGACAACTAATGAAAAACTGTTTTTT; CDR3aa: CASSSGLLTTNEKLFF
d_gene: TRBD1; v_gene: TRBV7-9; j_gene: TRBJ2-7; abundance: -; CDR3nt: TGTGCCAGCAGTCCCGCCGGGACAGGGGCGGGCGAGCAGTACTTC; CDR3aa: CASSPAGTGAGEQYF